A selection of T cell receptor beta chains follows, all from one sample in a study of glioma-infiltrating T cells after dendritic cell vaccination. Some clones are missing from TCRdb's copy, which holds only in-frame ones; the method was immunoSEQ multiplex PCR. The sample has around 78,000 clones, roughly 87% seen once. The sample in question was blood, obtained after dendritic cell vaccination. These receptors all stem from a human donor with glioblastoma. Each CDR3 is given with its conserved first and last residue. Each record gives: V gene, clone size, D gene, J gene, CDR3 protein, CDR3 DNA. D genes are given only for firm matches. Clone size, where shown, is once, few, many, or a class for clones that have expanded.

V gene: TRBV4-3
clone size: once
D gene: -
J gene: TRBJ2-1
CDR3 protein: CASSLDSRGNEQFF
CDR3 DNA: TGCGCCAGCAGCCTAGATAGCAGGGGCAATGAGCAGTTCTTC

V gene: TRBV4-2
clone size: -
D gene: TRBD2
J gene: TRBJ2-1
CDR3 protein: CASSQALAQTYNEQFF
CDR3 DNA: TGTGCCAGCAGCCAAGCACTAGCGCAGACCTACAATGAGCAGTTCTTC

V gene: TRBV11-2
clone size: -
D gene: -
J gene: TRBJ1-2
CDR3 protein: CASRTRGGDHGYTF
CDR3 DNA: TGTGCCAGCAGGACCCGGGGGGGAGATCATGGCTACACCTTC

V gene: TRBV6-6
clone size: -
D gene: TRBD1
J gene: TRBJ2-5
CDR3 protein: CASSSRDRAGETQYF
CDR3 DNA: TGTGCCAGCAGTTCCAGGGACAGGGCGGGAGAGACCCAGTACTTC

V gene: TRBV6-6
clone size: few
D gene: TRBD2
J gene: TRBJ2-7
CDR3 protein: CASSPGLAGYREQYF
CDR3 DNA: TGTGCCAGCAGCCCCGGACTAGCGGGATATCGGGAGCAGTACTTC

V gene: TRBV10-1
clone size: once
D gene: -
J gene: TRBJ1-1
CDR3 protein: CASSDPFRGETTEAFF
CDR3 DNA: TGCGCCAGCAGTGACCCCTTCAGGGGAGAGACCACTGAAGCTTTCTTT

V gene: TRBV5-1
clone size: -
D gene: TRBD1
J gene: TRBJ1-2
CDR3 protein: CASSQPATGGNYGYTF
CDR3 DNA: TGCGCCAGCAGCCAGCCAGCGACAGGGGGCAACTATGGCTACACCTTC

V gene: TRBV10-3
clone size: few
D gene: -
J gene: TRBJ1-3
CDR3 protein: CATSDSPSSGNTIYF
CDR3 DNA: TGTGCCACGTCCGACAGTCCTAGCTCTGGAAACACCATATATTTT

V gene: TRBV11-2
clone size: -
D gene: -
J gene: TRBJ1-5
CDR3 protein: CASSLAAQRGPQHF
CDR3 DNA: TGTGCCAGCAGCTTAGCAGCGCAGCGGGGGCCCCAGCATTTT

V gene: TRBV6-1
clone size: -
D gene: -
J gene: TRBJ1-2
CDR3 protein: CASSELGLLYGYTF
CDR3 DNA: TGTGCCAGCAGTGAACTGGGCCTTCTCTATGGCTACACCTTC

V gene: TRBV29-1
clone size: -
D gene: TRBD2
J gene: TRBJ2-5
CDR3 protein: CSVARLAGTQETQYF
CDR3 DNA: TGCAGCGTTGCGAGACTAGCGGGGACACAAGAGACCCAGTACTTC

V gene: TRBV28
clone size: -
D gene: TRBD1
J gene: TRBJ1-1
CDR3 protein: CASSLLPDRVNTEAFF
CDR3 DNA: TGTGCCAGCAGTTTACTCCCCGACAGGGTGAACACTGAAGCTTTCTTT

V gene: TRBV7-3
clone size: -
D gene: TRBD1
J gene: TRBJ1-1
CDR3 protein: CASSLTSGTGGDLNTEAFF
CDR3 DNA: TGTGCCAGCAGCTTAACCTCCGGGACAGGGGGGGATTTGAACACTGAAGCTTTCTTT

V gene: TRBV5-8
clone size: -
D gene: -
J gene: TRBJ2-5
CDR3 protein: CASSRGTAKETQYF
CDR3 DNA: TGTGCCAGCAGCCGCGGGACTGCCAAAGAGACCCAGTACTTC

V gene: TRBV4-1
clone size: -
D gene: -
J gene: TRBJ2-7
CDR3 protein: CASSQDADNYDEQYF
CDR3 DNA: TGCGCCAGCAGCCAAGATGCAGATAATTATGACGAGCAGTACTTC

V gene: TRBV9
clone size: -
D gene: -
J gene: TRBJ2-5
CDR3 protein: CASSVPGLETQYF
CDR3 DNA: TGTGCCAGCAGCGTACCGGGGTTGGAGACCCAGTACTTC

V gene: TRBV19
clone size: -
D gene: TRBD1
J gene: TRBJ1-1
CDR3 protein: CASSGGQGARNTEAFF
CDR3 DNA: TGTGCCAGTAGTGGGGGACAGGGGGCGCGGAACACTGAAGCTTTCTTT

V gene: TRBV19
clone size: -
D gene: TRBD2
J gene: TRBJ2-7
CDR3 protein: CASRISSGSFYEQYF
CDR3 DNA: TGTGCCAGTAGGATCTCTAGCGGGAGTTTCTACGAGCAGTACTTC

V gene: TRBV5-6
clone size: -
D gene: -
J gene: TRBJ1-2
CDR3 protein: CASSLESYGYTF
CDR3 DNA: TGTGCCAGCAGCTTGGAGAGCTATGGCTACACCTTC

V gene: TRBV28
clone size: -
D gene: TRBD2
J gene: TRBJ2-3
CDR3 protein: CASSEPGLVSSTDTQYF
CDR3 DNA: TGTGCCAGCAGTGAGCCGGGACTAGTAAGTTCCACAGATACGCAGTATTTT

V gene: TRBV18
clone size: -
D gene: -
J gene: TRBJ1-2
CDR3 protein: CASSEAQAGLNYGYTF
CDR3 DNA: TGTGCCAGCTCAGAAGCACAGGCTGGATTAAACTATGGCTACACCTTC

V gene: TRBV15
clone size: -
D gene: -
J gene: TRBJ1-6
CDR3 protein: CATSPSNSPLHF
CDR3 DNA: TGTGCCACCAGCCCCTCGAATTCACCCCTCCACTTT

V gene: TRBV4-3
clone size: -
D gene: TRBD2
J gene: TRBJ2-2
CDR3 protein: CASSQLAGAGELFF
CDR3 DNA: TGCGCCAGCAGCCAACTAGCGGGAGCCGGGGAGCTGTTTTTT

V gene: TRBV6-5
clone size: -
D gene: -
J gene: TRBJ1-3
CDR3 protein: CASSRTASSGNTIYF
CDR3 DNA: TGTGCCAGCAGTCGGACAGCCTCCTCTGGAAACACCATATATTTT

V gene: TRBV6-1
clone size: -
D gene: TRBD1
J gene: TRBJ1-1
CDR3 protein: CASSGTGRVEAFF
CDR3 DNA: TGTGCCAGCAGTGGGACAGGGCGGGTTGAAGCTTTCTTT

V gene: TRBV5-5
clone size: few
D gene: TRBD1
J gene: TRBJ2-1
CDR3 protein: CASSLGGQGREQFF
CDR3 DNA: TGTGCCAGCAGCTTAGGGGGACAGGGTCGTGAGCAGTTCTTC

V gene: TRBV5-1
clone size: -
D gene: -
J gene: TRBJ2-3
CDR3 protein: CASSSGTFTDTQYF
CDR3 DNA: TGCGCCAGCAGCTCTGGGACTTTCACAGATACGCAGTATTTT

V gene: TRBV4-3
clone size: -
D gene: TRBD2
J gene: TRBJ2-5
CDR3 protein: CASSPSGRGYQETQYF
CDR3 DNA: TGCGCCAGCAGTCCTAGCGGGAGGGGGTACCAAGAGACCCAGTACTTC

V gene: TRBV6-5
clone size: -
D gene: -
J gene: TRBJ1-1
CDR3 protein: CASRPLDISNTEAFF
CDR3 DNA: TGTGCCAGCCGCCCTTTGGACATCTCGAACACTGAAGCTTTCTTT

V gene: TRBV28
clone size: -
D gene: -
J gene: TRBJ1-5
CDR3 protein: CASSSWRRGRNQPQHF
CDR3 DNA: TGTGCCAGCAGCTCCTGGCGGCGGGGGCGCAATCAGCCCCAGCATTTT

V gene: TRBV6-1
clone size: -
D gene: -
J gene: TRBJ2-1
CDR3 protein: CASNVGGEQFF
CDR3 DNA: TGTGCCAGCAACGTGGGAGGTGAGCAGTTCTTC

V gene: TRBV19
clone size: -
D gene: TRBD1
J gene: TRBJ1-5
CDR3 protein: CASSPGPGGIQPQHF
CDR3 DNA: TGTGCCAGTAGCCCCGGCCCAGGGGGAATTCAGCCCCAGCATTTT

V gene: TRBV5-1
clone size: -
D gene: -
J gene: TRBJ2-5
CDR3 protein: CASSSQGSEETQYF
CDR3 DNA: TGCGCCAGCAGCTCACAGGGAAGTGAGGAGACCCAGTACTTC

V gene: TRBV2
clone size: -
D gene: -
J gene: TRBJ2-5
CDR3 protein: CASTREETQYF
CDR3 DNA: TGTGCCAGCACGAGGGAGGAGACCCAGTACTTC

V gene: TRBV7-9
clone size: -
D gene: -
J gene: TRBJ1-1
CDR3 protein: CASSLDRNTEAFF
CDR3 DNA: TGTGCCAGCAGCTTAGACAGGAACACTGAAGCTTTCTTT

V gene: TRBV2
clone size: -
D gene: TRBD1
J gene: TRBJ1-1
CDR3 protein: CAARTGVMNTEAFF
CDR3 DNA: TGTGCCGCCCGGACAGGGGTTATGAACACTGAAGCTTTCTTT

V gene: TRBV5-1
clone size: -
D gene: -
J gene: TRBJ1-2
CDR3 protein: CASSFGSANGYTF
CDR3 DNA: TGCGCCAGCAGCTTTGGCAGCGCTAATGGCTACACCTTC

V gene: TRBV6-5
clone size: -
D gene: -
J gene: TRBJ1-2
CDR3 protein: CASTRGLFSGSGYTF
CDR3 DNA: TGTGCCAGCACCCGAGGACTCTTTTCCGGCTCTGGCTACACCTTC

V gene: TRBV6-5
clone size: -
D gene: -
J gene: TRBJ1-4
CDR3 protein: CASRSGAEKLFF
CDR3 DNA: TGTGCCAGCAGATCAGGGGCTGAAAAACTGTTTTTT

V gene: TRBV11-3
clone size: -
D gene: TRBD2
J gene: TRBJ2-7
CDR3 protein: CASSFRAGAFSYEQYF
CDR3 DNA: TGTGCCAGCAGCTTTCGAGCGGGAGCCTTTTCCTACGAGCAGTACTTC

V gene: TRBV25-1
clone size: -
D gene: -
J gene: TRBJ2-5
CDR3 protein: CASRELGGSLQETQYF
CDR3 DNA: TGTGCCAGCCGTGAATTGGGGGGTTCACTTCAAGAGACCCAGTACTTC

V gene: TRBV7-2
clone size: -
D gene: TRBD2
J gene: TRBJ2-3
CDR3 protein: CASSRILAADTQYF
CDR3 DNA: TGTGCCAGCAGCCGTATCCTAGCGGCAGATACGCAGTATTTT

V gene: TRBV29-1
clone size: -
D gene: -
J gene: TRBJ2-2
CDR3 protein: CSVIKTDTGELFF
CDR3 DNA: TGCAGCGTTATAAAGACAGACACCGGGGAGCTGTTTTTT

V gene: TRBV28
clone size: once
D gene: -
J gene: TRBJ1-2
CDR3 protein: CASSSSYGQTNYGYTF
CDR3 DNA: TGTGCCAGCAGTTCATCCTACGGACAGACTAACTATGGCTACACCTTC

V gene: TRBV6-6
clone size: once
D gene: TRBD1
J gene: TRBJ1-5
CDR3 protein: CASTHRGAIGNQPQHF
CDR3 DNA: TGTGCCAGCACCCACAGGGGGGCGATTGGCAATCAGCCCCAGCATTTT

V gene: TRBV6-1
clone size: -
D gene: -
J gene: TRBJ1-5
CDR3 protein: CASRGNLGVKPQHF
CDR3 DNA: TGTGCCAGCCGGGGGAACCTTGGGGTCAAGCCCCAGCATTTT

V gene: TRBV11-3
clone size: -
D gene: -
J gene: TRBJ2-1
CDR3 protein: CASSLGAEYNNEQFF
CDR3 DNA: TGTGCCAGCAGCTTGGGAGCGGAGTATAACAATGAGCAGTTCTTC

V gene: TRBV4-3
clone size: -
D gene: TRBD1
J gene: TRBJ2-7
CDR3 protein: CASSQKLTGSYEQYF
CDR3 DNA: TGCGCCAGCAGCCAAAAACTGACAGGGTCCTACGAGCAGTACTTC